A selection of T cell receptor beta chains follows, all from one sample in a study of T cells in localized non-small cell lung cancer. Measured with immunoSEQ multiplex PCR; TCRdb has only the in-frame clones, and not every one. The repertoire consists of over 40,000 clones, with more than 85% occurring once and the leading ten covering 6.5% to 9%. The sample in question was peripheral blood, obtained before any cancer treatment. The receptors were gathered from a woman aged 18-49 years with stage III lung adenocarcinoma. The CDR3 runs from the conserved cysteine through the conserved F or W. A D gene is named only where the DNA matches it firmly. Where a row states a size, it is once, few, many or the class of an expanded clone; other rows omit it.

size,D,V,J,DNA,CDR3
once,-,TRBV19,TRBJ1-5,TGTGCCAGTAGTATAGGGGGCCGGAGGGGCAATCAGCCCCAGCATTTT,CASSIGGRRGNQPQHF
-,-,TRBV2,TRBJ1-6,TGTGCCAGCAGTGAAAGGCGCGCCAATAATTCACCCCTCCACTTT,CASSERRANNSPLHF
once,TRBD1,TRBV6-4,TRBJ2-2,TGTGCCAGCAGTGAAACAGGGGGCAACACCGGGGAGCTGTTTTTT,CASSETGGNTGELFF
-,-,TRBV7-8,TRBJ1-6,TGTGCCAGCAGCTTGGGACCCCGGAGTTCACCCCTCCACTTT,CASSLGPRSSPLHF
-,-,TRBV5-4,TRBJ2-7,TGTGCCAGCAGCTTGGGAGTCTACGAGCAGTACTTC,CASSLGVYEQYF
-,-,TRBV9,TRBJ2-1,TGTGCCAGCAGCCCGGGCTCGGTCTACAATGAGCAGTTCTTC,CASSPGSVYNEQFF
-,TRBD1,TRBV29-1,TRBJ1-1,TGCAGCGTGACAGGGGGCCGGGACGGGGCTGAAGCTTTCTTT,CSVTGGRDGAEAFF
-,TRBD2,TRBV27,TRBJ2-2,TGTGCCAGCAGAGCGCTGGCCGGGGGGGCGTTGGGCACCGGGGAGCTGTTTTTT,CASRALAGGALGTGELFF
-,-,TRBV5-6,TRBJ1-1,TGTGCCAGCAGCTTGGCGGGGATGAACACTGAAGCTTTCTTT,CASSLAGMNTEAFF
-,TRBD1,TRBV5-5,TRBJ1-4,TGTGCCAGCAGCTTCCCCGGGACAGGACCAGAAAAACTGTTTTTT,CASSFPGTGPEKLFF
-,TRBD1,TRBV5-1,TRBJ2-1,TGCGCCAGCAGCCAGAGACAGGGGGCAAGTAATGAGCAGTTCTTC,CASSQRQGASNEQFF
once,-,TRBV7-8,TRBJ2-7,TGTGCCAGCAGCTTAAATAGGGGTCCTCTACGGGAGCAGTACTTC,CASSLNRGPLREQYF
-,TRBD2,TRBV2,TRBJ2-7,TGTGCCAGCAGTCGGACTAGCGGGGGGGGCGAGCAGTACTTC,CASSRTSGGGEQYF
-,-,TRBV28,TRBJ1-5,TGTGCCAGCAGTTTATTGGCGGGGGGCGGGCAGCCCCAGCATTTT,CASSLLAGGGQPQHF
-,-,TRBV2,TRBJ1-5,TGTGCCAGCCGGCGTAGGGGCGGACAGCCCCAGCATTTT,CASRRRGGQPQHF
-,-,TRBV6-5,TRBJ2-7,TGTGCCAGCACCAGTAGGGCAGGGAAATACGAGCAGTACTTC,CASTSRAGKYEQYF
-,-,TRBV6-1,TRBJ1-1,TGTGCCAGCAGTGAGGGGGGCATGAACACTGAAGCTTTCTTT,CASSEGGMNTEAFF
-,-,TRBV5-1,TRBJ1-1,TGCGCCAGCAGCTTGGCCGACAGACCGAACACTGAAGCTTTCTTT,CASSLADRPNTEAFF
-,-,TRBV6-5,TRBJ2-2,TGTGCCAGCAAACCTGGACAAGGCGCCGGGGAGCTGTTTTTT,CASKPGQGAGELFF
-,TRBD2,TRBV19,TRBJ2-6,TGTGCCAGTAGTAAACTAGCGGGGGGCTCTGGGGCCAACGTCCTGACTTTC,CASSKLAGGSGANVLTF
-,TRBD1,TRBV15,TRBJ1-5,TGTGCCACCAGCGGGGGACAGCCAGGCAATCAGCCCCAGCATTTT,CATSGGQPGNQPQHF
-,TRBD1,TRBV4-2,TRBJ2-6,TGTGCCAGCAGCCATCATATCGGACAGGGAAGCAGCTCTGGGGCCAACGTCCTGACTTTC,CASSHHIGQGSSSGANVLTF